A single sample is the source of the 2 T cell receptor beta chains below, sequenced in a study of immune heterogeneity within non-small cell lung tumors. Multiplex PCR amplified TCR beta CDR3 with 32 V and 13 J primers. TCRdb passed the multiplex PCR reads through MiXCR, listing each CDR3 protein once. The repertoire holds 9,500 to 13,000 distinct CDR3 sequences, with 30% as singletons. At approximately 570 ng per sample, bulk tumor genomic DNA provided the template. Biopsy collection occurred during surgery, with several far-apart biopsies per primary tumor. It was patients with untreated, newly diagnosed non-small cell lung cancer who underwent curative surgery. Sequencing was performed on lung tumor tissue. These receptors all stem from a woman aged 50 to 60 with non-small cell lung cancer.

There are many counts of this clonotype. The chain employs TRBV20-1 and TRBJ2-7, with 9 nucleotides matching TRBD2. Germline trimming cut 1 base from V and 2 bases from J; bases unmatched to any gene: 6. The CDR3 has 15 residues. CDR1 is DFQATT, CDR2 SNEGSKA, per germline (reference sequence). CDR3 sequence reads: CSARVLAGRPYEQYF. CDR3 nucleotides: TGCAGTGCTAGAGTTCTAGCGGGACGTCCCTACGAGCAGTACTTC.

To note about this clonotype: This clone may be a read error of a much larger clone one base away. In this CDR3 the conserved last residue, phenylalanine or tryptophan, is missing, so a read error is likely. V and J are TRBV28 and TRBJ1-2; 10 bases agree with TRBD1. In germline, CDR1 is MDHEN, CDR2 SYDVKM. This CDR3 is built from 14 residues. The J segment lost 5 bases and the V segment lost 6 bases, leaving 6 bases of the junction unmatched. This CDR3 reads CASSPVGQGYGYTL. The CDR3 coding sequence is TGTGCCAGCAGCCCCGTGGGACAGGGGTATGGCTACACCCTC.